This T cell receptor beta chain was recovered during a study of T cells in Graves' hyperthyroidism and ophthalmopathy. The wider study: At initial diagnosis, before any treatment had begun, peripheral blood was obtained.

Amplified TCR beta CDR3 regions derived from RNA transcripts. The HTBI set primed first-round TCR CDR3 RT-PCR. One entry per CDR3 protein, called by TCRdb with MiXCR from the multiplex PCR reads. The top ten hold around 17% of the sample, which has under 750,000 distinct CDR3 sequences, around 20% seen once. With V trimmed by 2 bases and J by 4 bases, 7 bases remained unmatched. This CDR3 has 15 amino acids. CDR1 is MNHNS, CDR2 SASEGT, per germline. The table lists this clonotype with many counts. Patients aged 18 to 65 had newly diagnosed hyperthyroidism lasting under 2 months. The TCR was taken from a woman aged 45-65 years with Graves' hyperthyroidism that later progressed to Graves' ophthalmopathy. Sequencing used blood. The rearrangement joins TRBV6-1 to TRBJ1-1, with 7 bases identical to TRBD1. CDR3 DNA: TGTGCCAGCAGTGAAAGTACAGGGGCAGTCACTGAAGCTTTCTTT. It translates to CASSESTGAVTEAFF.